Here is one T cell receptor beta chain with its context. This entry is derived from a study of blood T cell repertoires in COVID-19. Study background: Collection of acute and convalescent COVID-19 samples took place in the United States, Italy and Spain.

Clones were sequenced by immunoSEQ multiplex PCR, and TCRdb holds only the in-frame ones, with some missing. The sample contains a few hundred thousand clones, about 91% of which appear only once. The source of this sequence is a woman aged 60-70 years with acute or convalescent COVID-19. Input material: peripheral blood.

CDR3 in amino acids: CASSQRVGIFPYEQYF. The CDR3 region has the DNA TGCGCCAGCAGCCAGCGGGTCGGGATCTTCCCCTACGAGCAGTACTTC. This chain links TRBV4-1 with TRBJ2-7, with a possible D match to TRBD2 (5 bases). The CDR3 consists of 16 residues. V was trimmed by 3 bases and J by 2 bases, leaving 17 bases between them. The V gene's germline CDR1 is MGHRA and CDR2 YSYEKL.